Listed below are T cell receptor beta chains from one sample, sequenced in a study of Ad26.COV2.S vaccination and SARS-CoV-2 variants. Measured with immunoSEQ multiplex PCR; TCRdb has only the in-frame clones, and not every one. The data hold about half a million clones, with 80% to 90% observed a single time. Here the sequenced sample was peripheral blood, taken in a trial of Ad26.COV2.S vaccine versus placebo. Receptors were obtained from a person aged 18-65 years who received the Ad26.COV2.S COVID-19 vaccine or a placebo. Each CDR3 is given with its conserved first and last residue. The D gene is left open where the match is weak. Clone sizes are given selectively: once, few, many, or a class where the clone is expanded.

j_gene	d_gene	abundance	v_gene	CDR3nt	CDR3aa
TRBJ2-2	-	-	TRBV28	TGTGCCAGCAGTTTAAGCTCCGGTTGGGCCACCTATGGGGAGCTGTTTTTT	CASSLSSGWATYGELFF
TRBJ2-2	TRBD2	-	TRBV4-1	TGCGCCAGCAGCCAAGATGGCGGGGGGGCCACCGGGGAGCTGTTTTTT	CASSQDGGGATGELFF
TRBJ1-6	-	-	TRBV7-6	TGTGCCAGCAGCTTAGCGTCGGAGGGTCATTCACCCCTCCACTTT	CASSLASEGHSPLHF
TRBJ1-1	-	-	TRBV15	TGTGCCACCAGCAGAGTCGGCAGAGACACTGAAGCTTTCTTT	CATSRVGRDTEAFF
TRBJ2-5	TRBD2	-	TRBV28	TGTGCCAGCAGAACGACTAGCCCCGGAGAGACCCAGTACTTC	CASRTTSPGETQYF
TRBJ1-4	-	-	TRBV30	TGTGCCTGGAGTCCCCATGGGAAGTCGCTTAATGAAAAACTGTTTTTT	CAWSPHGKSLNEKLFF
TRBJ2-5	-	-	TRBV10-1	TGCGCCAGCAAATTCTTAGGGGCTCAAGAGACCCAGTACTTC	CASKFLGAQETQYF
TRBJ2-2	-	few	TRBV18	TGTGCCAGCTCTACAGCGAACACCGGGGAGCTGTTTTTT	CASSTANTGELFF
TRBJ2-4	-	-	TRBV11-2	TGTGCCAGCAGCCGAGGACAGGCCAAAAACATTCAGTACTTC	CASSRGQAKNIQYF
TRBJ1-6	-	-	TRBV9	TGTGCCAGCAGCGACCCCCGGCAGGTTAATTCACCCCTCCACTTT	CASSDPRQVNSPLHF
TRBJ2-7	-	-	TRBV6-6	TGTGCCAGCAGTTACGGGGACTTTCGGTACGAGCAGTACTTC	CASSYGDFRYEQYF
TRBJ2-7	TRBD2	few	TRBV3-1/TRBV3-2	TGTGCCAGCAGCCAGGGCACTAGCGAACTCTACGAGCAGTACTTC	CASSQGTSELYEQYF
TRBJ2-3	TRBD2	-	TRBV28	TGTGCCAGCAGTCCTCCGGGACTAAAAAGCACAGATACGCAGTATTTT	CASSPPGLKSTDTQYF
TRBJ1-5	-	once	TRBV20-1	TGCAGTGCTAGTGGTCGTCCAGGGAGGAACAATCAGCCCCAGCATTTT	CSASGRPGRNNQPQHF
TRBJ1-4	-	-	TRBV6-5	TGTGCCAGCAGGGGGCTTATGAGGAAACTGTTTTTT	CASRGLMRKLFF
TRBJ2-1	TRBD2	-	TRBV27	TGTGCCAGCCAGCGGGGCAGGTACAATGAGCAGTTCTTC	CASQRGRYNEQFF
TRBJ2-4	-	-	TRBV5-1	TGCGCCAGCAGTCTCGGCGGGGTAAACATTCAGTACTTC	CASSLGGVNIQYF
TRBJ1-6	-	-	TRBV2	TGTGCCAGCGAGGGAGGCGGTACCAGCTCCTATAATTCACCCCTCCACTTT	CASEGGGTSSYNSPLHF
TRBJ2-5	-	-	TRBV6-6	TGTGCCAGCAGTTACCAGTGGGAGACCCAGTACTTC	CASSYQWETQYF
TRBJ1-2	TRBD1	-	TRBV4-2	TGTGCCAGCAGCCAAGGAAGTGGGACAGACTATGGCTACACCTTC	CASSQGSGTDYGYTF
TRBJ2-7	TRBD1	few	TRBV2	TGTGCCAGCAGGGGGGACAGGTTGGACTACGAGCAGTACTTC	CASRGDRLDYEQYF
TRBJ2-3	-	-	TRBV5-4	TGTGCCAGCAGCCGGACTACCCAATCCACAGATACGCAGTATTTT	CASSRTTQSTDTQYF
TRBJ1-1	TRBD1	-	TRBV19	TGTGCCAGTAGTACCCTGGACAGGGAAGGTGAAGCTTTCTTT	CASSTLDREGEAFF
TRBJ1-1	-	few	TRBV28	TGTGCCAGCAGTTTAGCCCAGGTGCTATCTGAAGCTTTCTTT	CASSLAQVLSEAFF
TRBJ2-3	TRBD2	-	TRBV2	TGTGCCAAGAGACTAGCTACTGTCCCAGATACGCAGTATTTT	CAKRLATVPDTQYF
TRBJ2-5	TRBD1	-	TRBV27	TGTGCCAGCAGCCGGGACAGAAAAGAGACCCAGTACTTC	CASSRDRKETQYF
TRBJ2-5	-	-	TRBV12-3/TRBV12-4	TGTGCCAGCAGTTTGAAAGGTTACGGGACCCAGTACTTC	CASSLKGYGTQYF
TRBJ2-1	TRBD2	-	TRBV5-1	TGCGCCAGCAGCTTGCAGCGGGGTGCGTACAATGAGCAGTTCTTC	CASSLQRGAYNEQFF
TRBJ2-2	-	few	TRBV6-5	TGTGCCAGCAGTTATACAGGGAACACCGGGGAGCTGTTTTTT	CASSYTGNTGELFF
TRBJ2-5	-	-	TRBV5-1	TGCGCCAGCAGCCCGATGGTGGGAGGTCGTGAGACCCAGTACTTC	CASSPMVGGRETQYF
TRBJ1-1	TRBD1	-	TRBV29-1	TGCAGCGCGGGACAGGGGTTAACGGCGACTGAAGCTTTCTTT	CSAGQGLTATEAFF
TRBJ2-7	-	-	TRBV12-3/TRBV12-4	TGTGCCAGCAGTTCCCAGGGTTGGAGCGAGCAGTACTTC	CASSSQGWSEQYF
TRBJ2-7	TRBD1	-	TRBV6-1	TGTGCCAGCAGTGGTCTGCCGGGACAGGAACAGTACGAGCAGTACTTC	CASSGLPGQEQYEQYF
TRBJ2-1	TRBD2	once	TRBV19	TGTGCCAGTAGTACAGGACTAGCGCAATCAAATGAGCAGTTCTTC	CASSTGLAQSNEQFF
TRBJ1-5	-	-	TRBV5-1	TGCGCCAGCAGCTTGGGGACTAGCAATCAGCCCCAGCATTTT	CASSLGTSNQPQHF
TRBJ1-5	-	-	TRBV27	TGTGCCAGCCCCAAGCCCCAGCATTTT	CASPKPQHF
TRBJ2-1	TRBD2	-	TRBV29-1	TGCAGCGTCGGGCAATCTAGCGGGAGCTACAATGAGCAGTTCTTC	CSVGQSSGSYNEQFF
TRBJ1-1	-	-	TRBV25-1	TGTGCCAGCAGACGGGGGGCGAGCACTGAAGCTTTCTTT	CASRRGASTEAFF
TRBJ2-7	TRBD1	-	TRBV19	TGTGCCAGTAGTATCGGACAGGGCTACGAGCAGTACTTC	CASSIGQGYEQYF
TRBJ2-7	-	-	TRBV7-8	TGTGCCAGCAGCTTAGTGAACGCGGCTACCTACGAGCAGTACTTC	CASSLVNAATYEQYF
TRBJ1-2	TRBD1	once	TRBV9	TGTGCCAGCAGCGCTACTACACCGGGACAGGGCTATGGCTACACCTTC	CASSATTPGQGYGYTF